This T cell receptor (beta chain) was sequenced in a study of post-analysis software for immune sequencing data. Study-wide background: Secondary progressive, relapsing-remitting and progressive-relapsing multiple sclerosis were among the included disease courses.

Study-wide results and caveats: The study found significantly lower normalized Chao1 diversity in multiple sclerosis patients than in controls. Strong co-clustering by F measure linked samples that shared a preparation batch. Five or six TRBV segments were more frequent in patients than controls; TRBV5-6, TRBV5-1 and TRBV20-1 belonged to this group.

Details on this clonotype: Its antigen is still unknown.

With V trimmed by 6 bases and J by 3 bases, 10 bases remained unmatched. The germline gives CDR1 MDHEN, CDR2 SYDVKM. This CDR3 spans 15 amino acids. Prepared libraries of TCR beta cDNA carried unique molecular identifiers. Each batch of about 0.9 to 10 million T cells produced 490,000 or so cDNA molecules. TCRdb reprocessed the PCR reads via MiXCR and lists one record per CDR3 protein. The table records about 500,000 distinct CDR3 sequences, approximately 45% of them present only once. Sequenced sample: blood. The sequence derives from a girl aged 10-17 years with multiple sclerosis. The chain has TRBV28 and TRBJ2-7; 8 nucleotides align to TRBD1. CDR3 loop: CASSPQDRGIYEQYF. The CDR3, as DNA: TGTGCCAGCAGCCCGCAAGACAGGGGAATCTACGAGCAGTACTTC.